The 27 T cell receptor beta chains in this list originate from one sample, sequenced in a study of control samples from healthy donors and cancer patients. The repertoire was sequenced with immunoSEQ multiplex PCR; TCRdb's copy has only in-frame clones and lacks some. The sample holds roughly 170,000 clones; just under 95% are singletons and the top ten take around 1.6%. The material sequenced was blood. The receptors derive from a man aged 18-30 years in good health.

This clone was seen a handful of times. V usage is TRBV5-6 and J usage is TRBJ1-3; D uncertain. The CDR3 loop spans 15 amino acids. V dropped 0 bases and J dropped 0 bases, with 7 bases sitting between them. Germline CDR1 SGHDT, CDR2 YYEEEE. CDR3 region: CASSLGRSSGNTIYF. The DNA of the CDR3 is TGTGCCAGCAGCTTGGGCCGAAGCTCTGGAAACACCATATATTTT.

The chain carries TRBV4-1 and TRBJ1-3; 7 bases match TRBD1. In germline, CDR1 is MGHRA, CDR2 YSYEKL. V was pared by 2 bases and J by 3 bases, with 4 bases of the junction left unmatched. This CDR3 comprises 15 residues. The CDR3, as DNA: TGCGCCAGCAGCCAAACAGGGGATGTTGGAAACACCATATATTTT. Its translation is CASSQTGDVGNTIYF.

The rearrangement uses TRBV5-4 and TRBJ2-3; no firm D call. V was pared by 4 bases and J by 1 base, with 10 bases between. The CDR3 has 14 amino acids. CDR1 and CDR2 (germline): SGHNT, YYREEE (reference sequence). The CDR3 DNA reads as TGTGCCAGCAGCCTTCTGGCCGGCACAGATACGCAGTATTTT. This encodes CASSLLAGTDTQYF.

The V gene is TRBV7-8, the J gene TRBJ2-7; 9 nucleotides line up with TRBD1. Per germline, CDR1 SGHVS and CDR2 FQNEAQ. The CDR3 loop spans 15 amino acids. Trimming cost V 5 bases and J 6 bases; bases outside gene matches: 11. Written as DNA, the CDR3 is TGTGCCAGCAGCCTCACCGGGACAGGGACCCTCGAGCAGTACTTC. It translates to CASSLTGTGTLEQYF.

The chain uses TRBV3-1 (or the pseudogene TRBV3-2) and TRBJ1-1; tentative D call: TRBD1 (5 bases). CDR1 is LGHDT, CDR2 YNNKEL, per germline (reference sequence). The CDR3 is 17 amino acids. The V and J ends lost 0 bases and 4 bases respectively, with 18 bases between them. Here the CDR3 DNA reads TGTGCCAGCAGCCAAGATTCTAGAAGGCAGGGTGGCACTGAAGCTTTCTTT. Residues: CASSQDSRRQGGTEAFF.

V usage is TRBV6-1 and J usage is TRBJ1-6; D is ambiguous. V was cut by 2 bases and J by 7 bases, with 3 bases left in between. The germline V gene has CDR1 MNHNS and CDR2 SASEGT. The CDR3 spans 12 residues. CDR3 DNA sequence: TGTGCCAGCAGTGAATTAAATTCACCCCTCCACTTT. Protein product: CASSELNSPLHF.

This rearrangement joins TRBV18 to TRBJ2-3; 10 nucleotides match TRBD2. Germline V gene sequence: CDR1 KGHSH, CDR2 LQKENI. The junction had 1 base not matched to a gene; V was cut back by 1 base and J by 3 bases. CDR3 length: 15 residues. In nucleotides, the CDR3 is TGTGCCAGCTCACCACTAGCGGGGGGAACAGATACGCAGTATTTT. Residues: CASSPLAGGTDTQYF.

This chain links TRBV20-1 with TRBJ1-4; D ambiguous. Germline values: CDR1 DFQATT, CDR2 SNEGSKA (reference sequence). Between the trimmed V and J ends, which lost 3 bases and 4 bases, there was a span of 9 bases. The CDR3 loop spans 13 amino acids. The CDR3 is CSASWAYNEKLFF. The CDR3 nucleotides read TGCAGTGCTAGTTGGGCATATAATGAAAAACTGTTTTTT.

CDR3 region: CASSPGTSANSPLHF. CDR3 sequence (DNA): TGTGCCAGCTCACCCGGGACAAGCGCTAATTCACCCCTCCACTTT. This sequence joins TRBV18 and TRBJ1-6; TRBD1 is a possible D gene (6 bases). Germline loops: CDR1 KGHSH, CDR2 LQKENI. This CDR3 has 15 amino acids. Between the trimmed V and J ends, which lost 3 bases and 6 bases, there was a span of 12 bases.

This clone was detected only once. The rearrangement uses TRBV18 and TRBJ1-1; D is uncertain. V was cut by 0 bases and J by 3 bases, with 8 bases left in between. From germline, CDR1 is KGHSH and CDR2 LQKENI. The CDR3 contains 14 residues. As DNA, the CDR3 is TGTGCCAGCTCACCACCGGGCTCGTACACTGAAGCTTTCTTT. It encodes CASSPPGSYTEAFF.

This chain links TRBV12-5 with TRBJ2-3; no definite D call. V lost 1 base to trimming and J lost 2 bases, with 4 bases between them. The germline V gene has CDR1 LGHNT and CDR2 FRNRAP. The CDR3 runs to 13 residues. The CDR3 bases are TGTGCTAGTGGTTTGGGCCTCACAGATACGCAGTATTTT. Translated: CASGLGLTDTQYF.

The J gene is TRBJ1-5, the V gene TRBV27, with D tentatively TRBD1 (5 bases). V was pared by 4 bases and J by 0 bases, with 19 bases between. Germline assignment: CDR1 MNHEY and CDR2 SMNVEV (reference sequence). CDR3 size: 18 residues. The DNA for the CDR3 is TGTGCCAGCAGTTCAGTCGACAGAGAACTTTATAGCAATCAGCCCCAGCATTTT. The encoded protein is CASSSVDRELYSNQPQHF.

The rearrangement links TRBV27 to TRBJ1-4; D might be TRBD1 (5 bases). The germline gives CDR1 MNHEY, CDR2 SMNVEV (reference sequence). Trimming took off 3 bases at V and 0 bases at J, with 11 bases between the two ends. The CDR3 runs 16 residues. Here the CDR3 DNA reads TGTGCCAGCAGTTTGTACGCCAGGGCAACTAATGAAAAACTGTTTTTT. Amino acid sequence: CASSLYARATNEKLFF.

The chain links TRBV5-6 to TRBJ2-7; possibly TRBD1 for D (6 bases). V lost 8 bases, J lost 5 bases, and 14 bases lay in between. From germline, CDR1 is SGHDT and CDR2 YYEEEE. CDR3 length: 12 amino acids. The CDR3 DNA reads TGTGCCAGTAGTATGAGGGACAACGAGCAGTACTTC. Translating gives CASSMRDNEQYF.

J is TRBJ2-2 and V is TRBV7-9, with a possible D match to TRBD2 (6 bases). Germline V gives CDR1 SEHNR, CDR2 FQNEAQ (reference sequence). V was clipped by 4 bases and J by 8 bases, with 20 bases between them. The CDR3 runs 16 residues. CDR3 sequence: CASSSTGPGGTGELFF. Here the CDR3 DNA reads TGTGCCAGCAGCTCCACCGGGCCCGGGGGTACGGGGGAGCTGTTTTTT.

The genes are TRBV3-1 (or the pseudogene TRBV3-2) and TRBJ1-1, with a tentative D call TRBD1 (5 bases). The CDR3 spans 16 residues. V lost 0 bases and J lost 6, with 17 bases in between. The germline gives CDR1 LGHDT, CDR2 YNNKEL (reference sequence). The DNA for the CDR3 is TGTGCCAGCAGCCAAGAAGGGCGACAGATTCCCGCTGAAGCTTTCTTT. It is translated as CASSQEGRQIPAEAFF.

The CDR3 here is CASSDGGAEAFF. In nucleotides, the CDR3 is TGTGCCAGCAGTGACGGGGGGGCTGAAGCTTTCTTT. J is TRBJ1-1 and V is TRBV6-4, with D perhaps matching TRBD1 (5 bases). V lost 2 bases, J lost 6 bases, and 7 bases lay in between. Germline CDR1 and CDR2: MRHNA and SNTAGT. The CDR3 totals 12 residues.

J is TRBJ1-1 and V is TRBV3-1 (or the pseudogene TRBV3-2); D is unresolved. Trimming stripped 5 bases from V and 4 bases from J, with 17 bases between. The CDR3 extends over 15 amino acids. Germline V CDR1 and CDR2: LGHDT, YNNKEL (reference sequence). This CDR3 is CASSYLDQSRTEAFF. CDR3 DNA: TGTGCCAGCAGCTACCTGGATCAGAGCCGCACTGAAGCTTTCTTT.

V usage is TRBV6-5 and J usage is TRBJ1-6; D is ambiguous. Germline V gives CDR1 MNHEY, CDR2 SVGAGI. The CDR3 has 15 residues. Trimming took off 7 bases at V and 6 bases at J, with 16 bases between the two ends. CDR3: CASMINWGSNSPLHF. DNA for the CDR3: TGTGCCAGCATGATAAATTGGGGTAGTAATTCACCCCTCCACTTT.

The chain employs TRBV19 and TRBJ1-6, with D possibly TRBD1 on 5 matching bases. Deletions cut 5 bases from V and 7 bases from J, with 12 bases between. Germline CDR1 is LNHDA and CDR2 is SQIVND (reference sequence). The CDR3 covers 14 residues. The CDR3 region is CASSETVGNSPLHF. For the CDR3, the DNA is TGTGCCAGTAGTGAGACAGTCGGCAATTCACCCCTCCACTTT.

This clone has just a few counts. The chain is built from TRBV27 and TRBJ2-6; 8 bases line up with TRBD1. V shed 4 bases and J 1 base; nucleotides not matched to a gene: 6. The length of the CDR3 is 17 residues. Germline V gene data show CDR1 as MNHEY and CDR2 as SMNVEV (reference sequence). As DNA, the CDR3 is TGTGCCAGCAGTTCCCGGACAGGGAGGTCTGGGGCCAACGTCCTGACTTTC. This gives the protein CASSSRTGRSGANVLTF. Drawing the rest from reference TRBV27 and TRBJ2-6, the complete variable domain is EAQVTQNPRYLITVTGKKLTVTCSQNMNHEYMSWYRQDPGLGLRQIYYSMNVEVTDKGDVPEGYKVSRKEKRNFPLILESPSPNQTSLYFCASSSRTGRSGANVLTFGAGSRLTVL.

The chain uses TRBV20-1 and TRBJ1-4; possibly TRBD1 for D (6 bases). The CDR3 contains 14 residues. CDR1 is DFQATT and CDR2 is SNEGSKA in the germline V gene (reference sequence). Trimming took off 3 bases at V and 4 bases at J, with 12 bases between the two ends. The CDR3 region is CSASISGDNEKLFF. For the CDR3, the DNA is TGCAGTGCTAGTATATCAGGGGATAATGAAAAACTGTTTTTT.

V is TRBV25-1 and J is TRBJ1-1; tentatively, D is TRBD1 (6 bases). The CDR3 consists of 15 residues. Per the germline V gene, CDR1 is MGHDK and CDR2 is SYGVNS. V was shortened by 2 bases and J by 0 bases, with 10 bases between the two germline ends. As DNA, the CDR3 is TGTGCCAGCAGTGAACCCCAGGGGATGAACACTGAAGCTTTCTTT. It is translated as CASSEPQGMNTEAFF. Full variable domain (outside the CDR3, taken from reference TRBV25-1 and TRBJ1-1): EADIYQTPRYLVIGTGKKITLECSQTMGHDKMYWYQQDPGMELHLIHYSYGVNSTEKGDLSSESTVSRIRTEHFPLTLESARPSHTSQYLCASSEPQGMNTEAFFGQGTRLTVV.

The rearrangement links TRBV27 to TRBJ1-3, with D unresolved. Trimming pared 2 bases from V and 0 bases from J, leaving 2 bases between. The CDR3 sequence is 13 residues long. Germline assignment: CDR1 MNHEY and CDR2 SMNVEV (reference sequence). CDR3 sequence: CASSLNSGNTIYF. The CDR3 DNA follows: TGTGCCAGCAGTTTAAACTCTGGAAACACCATATATTTT.

The gene calls are TRBV5-1 and TRBJ2-1; 8 bases fit TRBD2. The germline CDR1 and CDR2 sequences are SGHRS and YFSETQ. This CDR3 spans 15 amino acids. The ends lost 3 bases at V and 1 base at J; junction bases unmatched: 3. CDR3 sequence reads: CASSSTSGSYNEQFF. The CDR3 DNA sequence: TGCGCCAGCAGCTCTACTAGCGGTTCCTACAATGAGCAGTTCTTC.

This rearrangement joins TRBV6-4 to TRBJ2-7; tentatively, D is TRBD1 or TRBD2 (5 bases each). V was shortened by 0 bases and J by 5 bases, with 14 bases between the two germline ends. The CDR3 runs to 15 residues. Germline CDR1 is MRHNA and CDR2 is SNTAGT. For the CDR3, the DNA is TGTGCCAGCAGTGACTCGAGGGGCGCGCAACACGAGCAGTACTTC. Amino acid sequence: CASSDSRGAQHEQYF.

The chain recombines TRBV25-1 with TRBJ1-3; weak D call: TRBD1 (5 bases). The CDR3 has 15 amino acids. CDR1 MGHDK and CDR2 SYGVNS come from the germline V gene. Trimming left V 3 bases short and J 4 bases short, with 13 bases between. CDR3 sequence reads: CASSDYRQPGNTIYF. The DNA of the CDR3 is TGTGCCAGCAGTGACTATAGACAGCCAGGAAACACCATATATTTT.